The subject of this entry is one T cell receptor beta chain. Antigen specificity is unknown. Each CDR3 protein gets one entry after TCRdb re-called the reads with MiXCR. This sample has a few hundred thousand distinct CDR3 sequences, with approximately 46% found just once. This record comes from a study of T cell repertoires in cytomegalovirus infection. As for the study in general: In public TCR beta signatures, there were indications of both CMV infection and matching HLA type. Study observations and caveats: HLA-C-restricted CMV clonotypes gave the most frequent clonotype in two of eight donors. Cumulative frequency (of public TCR beta family members) identified carriers of CMV plus the relevant HLA.

Trimming left V 7 bases short and J 6 bases short, with 19 bases between. There are 14 residues in the CDR3. Germline V gene data show CDR1 as ENHRY and CDR2 as SYGVKD. The chain employs TRBV10-3 and TRBJ2-7, with D possibly TRBD2 on 7 matching bases. This TCR was recovered from a human donor in good health (CMV status not recorded). Some clones in this sample may be carry-over from other donors' samples. The source was cultured PBMCs, collected from culture after CMV antigen stimulation. The CDR3 DNA follows: TGTGCCATCATAGGGAAGGGAGGGGGTTGCGAGCAGTACTTC. Translating it yields CAIIGKGGGCEQYF.